Sequencing of this T cell receptor (beta chain) was carried out in a study of tumor-infiltrating lymphocytes in primary liver carcinoma. Study-level information: The tumors, T1-T3 N0M0 lesions, were about 4 to 11 cm across.

The authors took blood RNA from unsorted whole blood and also extracted germline DNA. Every patient had chronic HBV infection and was treatment-naive. For this clonotype: Its specificity is unknown. An end of the junction differs from the germline gene, which may be a read error.

The CDR3 consists of 11 residues. CDR1 is SGHDN, CDR2 FVKESK, per germline. Whole-study results and caveats: Blood had a significantly lower top-250-clone fraction than tumors did (p = 0.039). Tumor-adjacent and tumor-blood pairs displayed less overlap than did pairs of tumor regions.

With 500 ng total RNA as template and a constant-region primer, TCR beta cDNA was made. Slightly modified ARM-PCR with three nested multiplex PCR rounds yielded TCR beta libraries. Primers for the first two PCR rounds were TRBV1-TRBV30 forward primers and a C-beta reverse primer (approximately 10 cycles per round). TCRdb analysed the multiplex PCR reads with MiXCR anew, one entry per CDR3 protein. Of fewer than 350,000 distinct CDR3 sequences in the sample, 60% to 80% are singletons; the top ten hold approximately 9%. The gene calls are TRBV14 and TRBJ2-7; possibly TRBD1 for D (6 bases). This sequence was found in a man aged 40-50 years with primary liver carcinoma and hepatitis B virus infection. The sequenced sample consisted of peripheral blood. The CDR3 is CVSRGYDEQYF. The CDR3 bases are TGTGTCAGCAGGGGTTATGACGAGCAGTACTTC.